The 10 T cell receptor beta chains in this list originate from one sample, sequenced in a study of Graves' ophthalmopathy and Graves' hyperthyroidism. Transcripts of RNA were the source for amplifying TCR beta CDR3 regions. The first round was an RT-PCR with HTBI primers, and the second round was a multiplex PCR. TCRdb redid the calling of the multiplex PCR reads with MiXCR, one entry per CDR3 protein. The data show 52,000 or so distinct CDR3 sequences, roughly 47% seen once. Sequences were obtained from peripheral blood. The receptors here all came from an adult woman with Graves' ophthalmopathy.

This clonotype was recorded a few times. The chain uses TRBV4-3 and TRBJ2-1, with TRBD2 matching 7 bases. CDR1 and CDR2 (germline): LGHNA, YSLEER. The V segment lost 0 bases and the J segment 7 bases; nucleotides outside the gene matches: 15. This CDR3 has 18 residues. CDR3 loop: CASSQDLWGGARDNEQFF. CDR3 DNA sequence: TGCGCCAGCAGCCAAGATCTGTGGGGGGGAGCCAGGGATAATGAGCAGTTCTTC.

Many counts were recorded for this clonotype. This chain links TRBV3-1 with TRBJ1-6; D is unclear. CDR3 length: 13 amino acids. CDR1 is LGHDT, CDR2 YNNKEL, per germline (reference sequence). Trimming cost V 2 bases and J 13 bases, with 12 bases left between them. CDR3 loop: CASSQTPAAPLHF. The CDR3 nucleotides read TGTGCCAGCAGCCAAACCCCGGCGGCGCCCCTCCACTTT. Full variable domain (remainder filled in from reference TRBV3-1 and TRBJ1-6): DTAVSQTPKYLVTQMGNDKSIKCEQNLGHDTMYWYKQDSKKFLKIMFSYNNKELIINETVPNRFSPKSPDKAHLNLHINSLELGDSAVYFCASSQTPAAPLHFGNGTRLTVT.

Notes on this clonotype: The junction departs from the called germline gene at one end, perhaps through a read error. The V call is TRBV2, the J call TRBJ2-3, with TRBD2 matching 7 bases. Germline V gene lookup returns CDR1 SNHLY and CDR2 FYNNEI. The CDR3 has 14 amino acids. The CDR3 region has the DNA TGTGCCAGCAGCCCAGGACTAGGAGCAGATACGCAGTGTTTC. Translated, it gives CASSPGLGADTQCF.

The table lists this clonotype with many counts. This sequence joins TRBV20-1 and TRBJ2-6, with D maybe TRBD2 (7 bases). From germline, CDR1 is DFQATT and CDR2 SNEGSKA (reference sequence). This CDR3 is 17 amino acids long. V shed 5 bases and J shed 2 bases, with 19 bases lying between them. CDR3 nucleotide sequence: TGCAGTGCTGAGGGTGGGGGCGCGGGGGCTGGGGCCAACGTCCTGACTTTC. It translates to CSAEGGGAGAGANVLTF.

This clonotype is medium-sized (0.01 to 0.1%) by share. This chain joins TRBV7-9 and TRBJ2-5, with D hard to call. The V and J ends lost 0 bases and 5 bases respectively, with 7 bases between them. CDR1 SEHNR and CDR2 FQNEAQ come from the germline V gene (reference sequence). This CDR3 has 13 amino acids. CDR3 bases: TGTGCCAGCAGCTTAGCGCTGGGGGAGACCCAGTACTTC. It yields the protein CASSLALGETQYF.

The J gene is TRBJ2-7, the V gene TRBV2, with D unclear. V gave up 5 bases and J gave up 1 base, with 9 bases separating them. The CDR3 is made up of 13 amino acids. The germline CDR1 and CDR2 sequences are SNHLY and FYNNEI. Here the CDR3 reads CASSRAGSYEQYF. In DNA, the CDR3 is TGTGCCAGCAGTAGGGCTGGGTCCTACGAGCAGTACTTC.

Remarks on this clonotype: At one of its ends the junction is not consistent with the germline gene, which may arise from a read error. The gene calls are TRBV6-4 and TRBJ1-3; maybe TRBD1 (6 bases). The CDR3 consists of 14 residues. Germline V lookup: CDR1 MRHNA, CDR2 SNTAGT. The DNA of the CDR3 is TGTGCCAGCACTGACAGGACAGCTGGACACACCATATGTTTT. This encodes CASTDRTAGHTICF.

V usage is TRBV20-1 and J usage is TRBJ1-2, with 7 positions matching TRBD1. CDR1 DFQATT and CDR2 SNEGSKA come from the germline V gene (reference sequence). CDR3 length: 14 residues. Trimming took 3 bases from V and 3 from J; bases not matched to a gene: 7. CDR3 coding DNA: TGCAGTGCTAGTGCCCTCGGGACAGACTATGGCTACACCTTC. This codes for CSASALGTDYGYTF.

This clonotype was picked up many times. The chain employs TRBV2 and TRBJ2-1; the D gene is possibly TRBD1 (6 bases). Trimming took 4 bases from V and 3 from J, leaving 10 bases between them. Per germline, CDR1 SNHLY and CDR2 FYNNEI. The CDR3 consists of 14 residues. CDR3 region: CASSAGEGYNEQFF. The DNA for the CDR3 is TGTGCCAGCAGTGCAGGGGAAGGCTACAATGAGCAGTTCTTC.

DNA for the CDR3: TGTGCCAGCAGCATGGGACTAGCGGGAGTAAACGAGCAGTACTTC. This sequence encodes CASSMGLAGVNEQYF. This rearrangement joins TRBV7-8 to TRBJ2-7; 14 bases are a match to TRBD2. Germline-derived CDR1 and CDR2 are SGHVS and FQNEAQ. Unmatched junction bases numbered 5, after V lost 5 bases and J lost 5 bases. This CDR3 region has 15 residues.